The entry that follows covers one TCR beta chain sequence. What it binds is not known. The data were obtained in a study of T cell responses to AZD1222 COVID-19 vaccine. Whole-study context: Pooling was applied to second doses at about 4 or about 12 weeks.

Assay: immunoSEQ multiplex PCR; the TCRdb copy retains only in-frame clones and omits some. The table has 150,000 or so clones, around 89% seen once. Broader study findings: Seropositive AZD1222 recipients at baseline numbered only six or seven.

The specimen was peripheral blood, collected on day 0 of AZD1222 vaccination. This sequence originates from an adult in good health.

The CDR3 loop reads CASSQGRVDYGYTF. Here the CDR3 DNA reads TGCGCCAGCAGCCAAGGAAGGGTTGACTATGGCTACACCTTC. V is TRBV4-1 and J is TRBJ1-2; D is unresolved. The germline V gene has CDR1 MGHRA and CDR2 YSYEKL. CDR3 length equals 14 residues. V lost 1 base to trimming and J lost 3 bases, with 9 bases between them.